The 13 T cell receptor beta chains below were found in one sample sequenced in a study of blood T cells in healthy people across ages. Alongside a J-beta primer mix, a sample-barcoded 5' primer served in a second PCR lasting about 7 to 11 cycles. MiXCR, run by TCRdb on the 5' RACE reads, gives a single entry per CDR3 protein. The table records hundreds of thousands of distinct CDR3 sequences, about half of them present only once. The sequencing input was blood. These TCRs come from a man of 80 years or more in good health.

This chain links TRBV5-1 with TRBJ2-5, with 7 bases matching TRBD1. CDR1 is SGHRS and CDR2 is YFSETQ in the germline V gene. The CDR3 runs to 15 residues. J lost 2 bases, V lost 4 bases, and 8 bases had no gene match. CDR3 amino acids: CASSAGDSPQETQYF. In DNA, the CDR3 is TGCGCCAGCAGCGCAGGGGACAGCCCTCAAGAGACCCAGTACTTC.

The V and J genes are TRBV12-3 or TRBV12-4 and TRBJ2-3, with 11 bases that match TRBD2. The CDR3 is made up of 15 amino acids. Germline trimming cut 3 bases from V and 4 bases from J; bases unmatched to any gene: 3. The DNA of the CDR3 is TGTGCCAGCAGTTTCGGTAGCGGGAGGGCAGATACGCAGTATTTT. Its protein product is CASSFGSGRADTQYF.

This clonotype came up a few times. V is TRBV7-9 and J is TRBJ2-5, with D perhaps given as TRBD1 or TRBD2 (7 bases each). Trimming stripped 5 bases from V and 4 bases from J, with 11 bases between. Germline V lookup: CDR1 SEHNR, CDR2 FQNEAQ (reference sequence). CDR3 length equals 13 residues. As DNA, the CDR3 is TGTGCCAGCAGCCCCAGGGGGGGAGAGACCCAGTACTTC. Its translation is CASSPRGGETQYF.

The DNA for the CDR3 is TGTGCCAGCAGTCCATCCACAGGGGGTAAGGTCACTGAAGCTTTCTTT. This encodes CASSPSTGGKVTEAFF. The chain employs TRBV27 and TRBJ1-1, with 8 bases lining up with TRBD1. Losses at the gene ends were 5 bases for V and 4 bases for J; bases not matched to a gene: 12. The CDR3 loop spans 16 amino acids. CDR1 and CDR2 (germline): MNHEY, SMNVEV (reference sequence).

At least ten counts were recorded for this clonotype. The V gene is TRBV6-6, the J gene TRBJ1-2, with D possibly TRBD1 on 5 matching bases. Germline loops: CDR1 MNHNY, CDR2 SVGAGI (reference sequence). Trimming removed 6 bases from V and 3 bases from J, with 11 bases in between. The CDR3 is 13 amino acids. This CDR3 reads CASRSTDYYGYTF. DNA for the CDR3: TGTGCCAGCAGATCGACAGACTACTATGGCTACACCTTC.

This clonotype was found many times. The chain combines TRBV28 with TRBJ2-7; D gene uncertain. The CDR3 is made up of 15 amino acids. Per germline, CDR1 MDHEN and CDR2 SYDVKM. Trimming cost V 3 bases and J 5 bases, with 17 bases left between them. Here the CDR3 DNA reads TGTGCCAGCAGTTTCTTGGTGGGTATCTCGGACGAGCAGTACTTC. Protein sequence: CASSFLVGISDEQYF.

The chain uses TRBV12-3 or TRBV12-4 and TRBJ2-7; 12 positions match TRBD2. V lost 6 bases to trimming and J lost 3 bases; unmatched junction nucleotides: 6. The length of the CDR3 is 15 residues. The CDR3 loop is CASRKTSGGNYEQYF. The DNA of the CDR3 is TGTGCCAGCAGGAAGACTAGCGGGGGAAACTACGAGCAGTACTTC.

This chain uses TRBV29-1 with TRBJ2-1; a weak D match, TRBD2 (5 bases). The germline V and J ends were trimmed by 6 bases and 3 bases, with 15 bases remaining between them. The CDR3 runs 14 residues. Germline loops: CDR1 SQVTM, CDR2 ANQGSEA. This chain's CDR3 is CSVARRVGYNEQFF. DNA for the CDR3: TGCAGCGTCGCCAGGCGGGTCGGCTACAATGAGCAGTTCTTC.

The table lists this clonotype with a few counts. The chain combines TRBV9 with TRBJ2-6; D is ambiguous. The CDR3 has 16 amino acids. Germline V gives CDR1 SGDLS, CDR2 YYNGEE. V gave up 0 bases and J gave up 0 bases, with 7 bases separating them. The CDR3 here is CASSVGYSSGANVLTF. The CDR3 DNA is TGTGCCAGCAGCGTAGGTTACTCCTCTGGGGCCAACGTCCTGACTTTC.

This clonotype has just a few counts. The chain recombines TRBV7-9 with TRBJ2-2; D remains unclear. Germline values: CDR1 SEHNR, CDR2 FQNEAQ (reference sequence). The CDR3 sequence is 15 residues long. Trimming shortened V by 0 bases and J by 0 bases, and 5 bases separated the two germline ends. The CDR3 is CASSLAASNTGELFF. CDR3 nucleotide sequence: TGTGCCAGCAGCTTAGCGGCCTCGAACACCGGGGAGCTGTTTTTT.

This clonotype has more than one count but fewer than ten. This chain uses TRBV7-2 with TRBJ2-1; no firm D call. Germline CDR1 and CDR2: SGHTA and FQGNSA. V lost 5 bases and J 8 bases, leaving 22 bases between the germline ends. This CDR3 spans 16 amino acids. CDR3 coding DNA: TGTGCCAGCAGCCCACCCACTATGCGGATGGCCCATGAGCAGTTCTTC. Translated: CASSPPTMRMAHEQFF.

Remarks on this clonotype: An end of the junction differs from the germline gene, which may be a read error. The chain carries TRBV4-2 and TRBJ2-4; D is perhaps TRBD1 (5 bases). The J call may be faulty, since TRBJ2-7 better matches the DNA end. Germline CDR1 reads LGHNA; CDR2 reads YNFKEQ. The CDR3 is 13 residues long. The CDR3 loop is CAGSKGQGYEQYF. Here the CDR3 DNA reads TGTGCCGGCAGCAAAGGACAAGGCTACGAGCAGTACTTC.

The chain has TRBV3-1 and TRBJ2-7, with D uncertain. V was trimmed by 6 bases and J by 2 bases, leaving 8 bases between them. This CDR3 has 12 residues. Germline-derived CDR1 and CDR2 are LGHDT and YNNKEL (reference sequence). The CDR3 loop reads CASRREPYEQYF. In DNA form, the CDR3 reads TGTGCCAGCAGAAGGGAACCCTACGAGCAGTACTTC.